These 9 T cell receptor beta chains originate from one sample sequenced in a study of T-cell memory formation after mild COVID-19. TCRdb re-called the 5' RACE reads with MiXCR, one entry per CDR3 protein. In the table there are hundreds of thousands of distinct CDR3 sequences, about an eighth of which are singletons. Sequencing input: PBMCs or a T cell subset sorted from them (not recorded which). These receptors came from a man aged 18 to 30 who had mild COVID-19 (a few samples of this study predate the infection). Cell type and time point are not known.

This clonotype has only a few counts. The genes are TRBV6-5 and TRBJ2-5, with 11 bases lining up with TRBD2. CDR3 length equals 15 residues. The trim removed 0 bases at V and 6 bases at J, leaving 3 bases unmatched. Germline CDR1 reads MNHEY; CDR2 reads SVGAGI. The CDR3 DNA reads TGTGCCAGCAGTTACTCGCCTAGCGGGGGGAAGACCCAGTACTTC. This gives the protein CASSYSPSGGKTQYF.

The chain links TRBV4-3 to TRBJ1-2; tentative D call: TRBD1 (6 bases). Germline-derived CDR1 and CDR2 are LGHNA and YSLEER. This CDR3 is 15 amino acids long. With 1 base removed from V and 6 bases from J, the gap between germline ends came to 15 bases. The CDR3 reads CASSQASYRDHGYTF. As DNA, the CDR3 is TGCGCCAGCAGCCAAGCGTCGTACAGGGACCATGGCTACACCTTC.

In this sample, this clonotype turned up a few times. This rearrangement joins TRBV20-1 to TRBJ1-1; D remains ambiguous. The V end was cut by 2 bases, the J end by 3 bases, with 1 base between. The CDR3 loop spans 10 amino acids. Germline V CDR1 and CDR2: DFQATT, SNEGSKA (reference sequence). The CDR3 sequence: CSARHTEAFF. The CDR3 DNA sequence: TGCAGTGCTAGACACACTGAAGCTTTCTTT.

The chain is built from TRBV14 and TRBJ2-3, with D unresolved. Trimming stripped 4 bases from V and 2 bases from J, with 16 bases between. Germline V gene sequence: CDR1 SGHDN, CDR2 FVKESK. There are 16 residues in the CDR3. The CDR3: CASSPRFTTNTDTQYF. CDR3 sequence (DNA): TGTGCCAGCAGCCCGCGATTTACGACAAACACAGATACGCAGTATTTT.

The chain employs TRBV10-3 and TRBJ2-7; 8 bases align to TRBD1. CDR3 length: 13 residues. V shed 6 bases and J 3 bases; nucleotides not matched to a gene: 4. CDR1 and CDR2 from the germline V gene are ENHRY and SYGVKD. CDR3 sequence (DNA): TGTGCCATCAGGGACAGGGAGGACTACGAGCAGTACGTC. This gives the protein CAIRDREDYEQYV.

The chain is built from TRBV19 and TRBJ2-1; TRBD2 agrees at 7 bases. The CDR3 sequence is 17 residues long. The germline CDR1 and CDR2 sequences are LNHDA and SQIVND (reference sequence). J gave up 4 bases and V 5 bases, and 14 bases lay outside the gene matches. The CDR3 spells CASSSGLGGVHYNEQFF. The CDR3 DNA follows: TGTGCCAGTAGTTCGGGTCTGGGAGGGGTCCATTACAATGAGCAGTTCTTC.

This clonotype was counted a few times. V usage is TRBV23-1 and J usage is TRBJ1-2; D ambiguous. TRBV23-1 is classed as an ORF, of uncertain function. This CDR3 region has 14 residues. V dropped 8 bases and J dropped 4 bases, with 17 bases sitting between them. In DNA form, the CDR3 reads TGCGCCAGCTCCTTCCCCGGGTTTCTCTATGGCTACACCTTC. This encodes CASSFPGFLYGYTF.

There are a few counts of this clonotype. The CDR3 coding sequence is TGCGCCAGCAGCCCGATGGGGGTGAACACTGAAGCTTTCTTT. Encoded protein: CASSPMGVNTEAFF. V gene TRBV5-1 combines with J gene TRBJ1-1; D is possibly TRBD1 (5 bases). Germline values: CDR1 SGHRS, CDR2 YFSETQ. The CDR3 is 14 residues long. Between the trimmed V and J ends, which lost 4 bases and 0 bases, there was a span of 10 bases.

This clonotype was seen only a few times. This chain joins TRBV4-3 and TRBJ2-7; 8 nucleotides match TRBD1. Losses at the gene ends were 3 bases for V and 3 bases for J; bases not matched to a gene: 7. The CDR3 has 15 amino acids. Looked up from germline, CDR1 is LGHNA and CDR2 is YSLEER. CDR3 amino acids: CASSHDRGNHYEQYV. CDR3 DNA: TGCGCCAGCAGCCACGACAGGGGTAATCACTACGAGCAGTACGTC.